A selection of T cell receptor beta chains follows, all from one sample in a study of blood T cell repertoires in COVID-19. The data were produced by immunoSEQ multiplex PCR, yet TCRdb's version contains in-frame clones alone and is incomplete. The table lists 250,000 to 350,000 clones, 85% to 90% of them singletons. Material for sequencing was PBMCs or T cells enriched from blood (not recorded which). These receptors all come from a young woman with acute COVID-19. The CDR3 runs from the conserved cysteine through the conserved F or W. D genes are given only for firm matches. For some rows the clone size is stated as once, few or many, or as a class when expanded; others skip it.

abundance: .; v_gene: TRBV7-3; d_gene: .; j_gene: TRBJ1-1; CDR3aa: CASSYIEAFF; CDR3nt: TGTGCCAGCAGTTACATTGAAGCTTTCTTT
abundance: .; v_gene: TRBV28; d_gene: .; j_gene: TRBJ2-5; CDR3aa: CASCLAAETQYF; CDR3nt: TGTGCCAGCTGTCTTGCGGCCGAGACCCAGTACTTC
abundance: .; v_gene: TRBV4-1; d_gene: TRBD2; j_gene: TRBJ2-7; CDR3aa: CASSQDRAGETEQYF; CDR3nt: TGCGCCAGCAGCCAAGATCGTGCGGGAGAGACCGAGCAGTACTTC
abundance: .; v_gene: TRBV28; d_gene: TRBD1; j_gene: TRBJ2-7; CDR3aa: CASRTGTGDYEQYF; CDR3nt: TGTGCCAGCAGGACAGGGACAGGGGACTACGAGCAGTACTTC
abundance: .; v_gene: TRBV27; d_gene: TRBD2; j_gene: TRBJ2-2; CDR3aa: CASSLWTSGKAGELFF; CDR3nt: TGTGCCAGCAGTTTATGGACTAGCGGGAAGGCCGGGGAGCTGTTTTTT
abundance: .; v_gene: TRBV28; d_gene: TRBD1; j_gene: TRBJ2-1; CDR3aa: CASSLDTGGNNEQFF; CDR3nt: TGTGCCAGCAGTTTAGATACAGGGGGGAACAATGAGCAGTTCTTC
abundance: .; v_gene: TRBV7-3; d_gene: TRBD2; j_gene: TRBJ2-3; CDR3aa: CASSSGLAGPTDTQYF; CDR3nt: TGTGCCAGCAGCTCGGGACTAGCGGGGCCCACAGATACGCAGTATTTT
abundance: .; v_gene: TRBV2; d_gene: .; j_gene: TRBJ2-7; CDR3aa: CASSEATWRSSYEQYF; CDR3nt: TGTGCCAGCAGTGAAGCAACGTGGCGGTCGTCCTACGAGCAGTACTTC
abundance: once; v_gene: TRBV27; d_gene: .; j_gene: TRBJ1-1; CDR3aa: CASSSPGGVGTEAFF; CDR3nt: TGTGCCAGCAGCTCCCCGGGGGGCGTGGGCACTGAAGCTTTCTTT
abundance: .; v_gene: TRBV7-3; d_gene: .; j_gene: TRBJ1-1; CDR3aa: CASSLIERRTEAFF; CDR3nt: TGTGCCAGCAGCTTAATTGAGAGGAGGACTGAAGCTTTCTTT
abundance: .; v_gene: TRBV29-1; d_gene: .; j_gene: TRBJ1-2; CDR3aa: CSVPAGLGVGYTF; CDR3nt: TGCAGCGTTCCCGCCGGGTTAGGCGTTGGCTACACCTTC
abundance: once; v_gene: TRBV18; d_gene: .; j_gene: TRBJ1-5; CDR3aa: CASSPSDGSNQPQHF; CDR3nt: TGTGCCAGCTCACCATCAGACGGGAGCAATCAGCCCCAGCATTTT
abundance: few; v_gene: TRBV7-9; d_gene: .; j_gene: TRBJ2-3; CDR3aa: CASSLSSRTDTQYF; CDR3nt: TGTGCCAGCAGCTTAAGTTCACGGACAGATACGCAGTATTTT
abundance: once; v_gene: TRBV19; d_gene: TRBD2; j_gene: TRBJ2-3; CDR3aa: CASSESLAGARGYF; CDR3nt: TGTGCCAGTAGTGAGTCCCTAGCGGGAGCTCGAGGGTATTTT
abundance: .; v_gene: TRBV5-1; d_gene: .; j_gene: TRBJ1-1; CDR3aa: CASSFEGVNTEAFF; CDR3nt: TGCGCCAGCAGCTTTGAGGGGGTGAACACTGAAGCTTTCTTT
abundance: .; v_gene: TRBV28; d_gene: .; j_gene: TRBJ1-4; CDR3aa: CASSSSRRIQNEKLFF; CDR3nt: TGTGCCAGCAGTTCGTCCCGACGGATACAGAATGAAAAACTGTTTTTT
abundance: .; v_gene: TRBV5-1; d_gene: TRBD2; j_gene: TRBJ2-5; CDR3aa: CASSFGLAGGTETQYF; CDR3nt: TGCGCCAGCAGCTTTGGACTAGCGGGAGGAACGGAGACCCAGTACTTC
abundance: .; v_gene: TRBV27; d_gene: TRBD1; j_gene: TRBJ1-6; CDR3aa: CASSLWRTGVYNSPLHF; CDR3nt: TGTGCCAGCAGTTTATGGAGGACAGGGGTCTATAATTCACCCCTCCACTTT
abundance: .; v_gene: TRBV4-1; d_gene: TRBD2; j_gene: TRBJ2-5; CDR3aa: CASSQDRERERGETQYF; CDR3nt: TGCGCCAGCAGCCAAGATAGGGAGCGGGAGAGGGGAGAGACCCAGTACTTC
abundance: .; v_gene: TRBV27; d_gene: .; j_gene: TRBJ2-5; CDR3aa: CASSLWMGGETQYF; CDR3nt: TGTGCCAGCAGTTTATGGATGGGAGGAGAGACCCAGTACTTC
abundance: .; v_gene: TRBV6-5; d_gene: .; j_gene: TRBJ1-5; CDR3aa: CASSYSSGQPQHF; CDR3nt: TGTGCCAGCAGTTACTCGTCGGGGCAGCCCCAGCATTTT
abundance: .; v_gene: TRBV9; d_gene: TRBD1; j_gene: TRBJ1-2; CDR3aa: CASSPPGTGTVTGYTF; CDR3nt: TGTGCCAGCAGCCCTCCGGGGACAGGGACAGTTACAGGCTACACCTTC
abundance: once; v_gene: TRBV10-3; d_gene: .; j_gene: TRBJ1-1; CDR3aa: CATPTPGVRNTEAFF; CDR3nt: TGTGCCACACCAACCCCAGGGGTGAGGAACACTGAAGCTTTCTTT
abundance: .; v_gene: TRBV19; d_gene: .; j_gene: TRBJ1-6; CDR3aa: CASSIGPNSPLHF; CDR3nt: TGTGCCAGTAGTATAGGTCCAAATTCACCCCTCCACTTT
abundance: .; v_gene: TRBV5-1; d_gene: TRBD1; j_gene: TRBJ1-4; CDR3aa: CASSLAGQGGEKLFF; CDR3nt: TGCGCCAGCAGCTTGGCTGGACAGGGCGGTGAAAAACTGTTTTTT
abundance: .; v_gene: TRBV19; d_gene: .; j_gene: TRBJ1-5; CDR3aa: CASIDAGYNQPQHF; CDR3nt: TGTGCCAGTATCGATGCGGGGTACAATCAGCCCCAGCATTTT
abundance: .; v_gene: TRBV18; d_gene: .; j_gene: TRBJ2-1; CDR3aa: CASSPQGSDEQFF; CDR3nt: TGTGCCAGCTCACCACAGGGGTCCGATGAGCAGTTCTTC
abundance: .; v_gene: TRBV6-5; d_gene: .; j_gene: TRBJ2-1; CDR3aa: CASLGTLTYNEQFF; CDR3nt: TGTGCCAGCCTCGGGACTCTCACCTACAATGAGCAGTTCTTC
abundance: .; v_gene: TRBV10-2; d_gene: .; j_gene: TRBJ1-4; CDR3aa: CASSADRFQLFF; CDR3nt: TGCGCCAGCAGTGCGGACAGATTCCAACTGTTTTTT
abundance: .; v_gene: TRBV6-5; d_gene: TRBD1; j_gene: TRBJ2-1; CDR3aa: CASSYSGQAYYNEQFF; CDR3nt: TGTGCCAGCAGTTACTCGGGACAGGCATACTACAATGAGCAGTTCTTC
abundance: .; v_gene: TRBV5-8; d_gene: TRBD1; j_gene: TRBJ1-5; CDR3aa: CASSFLDRGPNQPQHF; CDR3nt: TGTGCCAGCAGCTTTTTAGACAGGGGGCCTAACCAGCCCCAGCATTTT
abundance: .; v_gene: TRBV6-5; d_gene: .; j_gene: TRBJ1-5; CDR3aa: CASSYQGGQPQHF; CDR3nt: TGTGCCAGCAGTTACCAGGGAGGTCAGCCCCAGCATTTT
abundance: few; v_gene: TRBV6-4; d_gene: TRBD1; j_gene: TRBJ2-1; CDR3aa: CASSDSAGQGANEQFF; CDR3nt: TGTGCCAGCAGTGACTCGGCCGGACAGGGGGCGAATGAGCAGTTCTTC
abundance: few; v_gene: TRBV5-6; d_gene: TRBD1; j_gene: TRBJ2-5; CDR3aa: CASSQRQGRETQYF; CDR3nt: TGTGCCAGCAGCCAACGACAGGGGAGAGAGACCCAGTACTTC
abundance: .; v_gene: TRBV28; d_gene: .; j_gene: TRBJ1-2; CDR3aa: CASISPSAGSFDYGYTF; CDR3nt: TGTGCCAGCATCTCACCCTCAGCAGGGTCGTTCGACTATGGCTACACCTTC
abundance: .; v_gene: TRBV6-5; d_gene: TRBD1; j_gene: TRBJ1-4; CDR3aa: CASSIRGQGREKLFF; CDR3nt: TGTGCCAGCAGCATTCGAGGACAGGGCCGTGAAAAACTGTTTTTT
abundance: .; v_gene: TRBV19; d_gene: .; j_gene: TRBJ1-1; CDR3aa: CASSILGASEAFF; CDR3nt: TGTGCCAGTAGTATTCTAGGGGCTTCTGAAGCTTTCTTT
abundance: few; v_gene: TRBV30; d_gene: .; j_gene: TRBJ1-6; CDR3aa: CAWSDLQVNSPLHF; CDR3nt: TGTGCCTGGAGTGACCTCCAGGTTAATTCACCCCTCCACTTT
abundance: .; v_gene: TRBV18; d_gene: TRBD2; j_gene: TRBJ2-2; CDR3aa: CASSPRTSRTGELFF; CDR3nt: TGTGCCAGCTCACCACGGACTAGCCGGACCGGGGAGCTGTTTTTT
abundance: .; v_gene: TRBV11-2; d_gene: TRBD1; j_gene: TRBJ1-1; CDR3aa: CASSMDRDTEAFF; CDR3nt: TGTGCCAGCAGCATGGACAGGGACACTGAAGCTTTCTTT
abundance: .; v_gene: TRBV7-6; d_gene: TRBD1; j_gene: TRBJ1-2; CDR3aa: CASSPRPGTGTDGYTF; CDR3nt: TGTGCCAGCAGCCCCCGCCCCGGGACAGGGACGGATGGCTACACCTTC
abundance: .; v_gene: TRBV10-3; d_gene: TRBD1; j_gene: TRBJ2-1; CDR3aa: CAISASGGALHEQFF; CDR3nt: TGTGCCATCAGCGCCTCAGGGGGAGCGCTTCATGAGCAGTTCTTC
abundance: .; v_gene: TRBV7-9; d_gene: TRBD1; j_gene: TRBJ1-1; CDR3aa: CASSSSGTVNTEAFF; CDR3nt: TGTGCCAGCAGCTCTTCCGGGACAGTAAACACTGAAGCTTTCTTT
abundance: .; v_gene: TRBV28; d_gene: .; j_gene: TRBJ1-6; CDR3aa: CASSPDRSFTPLHF; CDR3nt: TGTGCCAGCAGCCCCGACAGAAGTTTTACGCCCCTCCACTTT
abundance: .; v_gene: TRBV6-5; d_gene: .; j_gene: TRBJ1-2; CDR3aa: CASSYSLTRYGYTF; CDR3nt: TGTGCCAGCAGTTACTCTCTAACTCGCTATGGCTACACCTTC
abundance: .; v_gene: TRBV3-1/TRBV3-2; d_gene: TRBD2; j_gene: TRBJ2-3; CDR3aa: CASSQDSGNTQYF; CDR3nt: TGTGCCAGCAGCCAAGATAGCGGGAATACGCAGTATTTT
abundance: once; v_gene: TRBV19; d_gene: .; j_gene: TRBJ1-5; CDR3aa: CASNAGNHQPQHF; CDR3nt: TGTGCCAGTAATGCAGGGAATCATCAGCCCCAGCATTTT
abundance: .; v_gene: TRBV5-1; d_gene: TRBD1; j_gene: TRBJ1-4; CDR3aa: CASSLDRGNEKLFF; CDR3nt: TGCGCCAGCAGTCTTGACAGGGGTAATGAAAAACTGTTTTTT
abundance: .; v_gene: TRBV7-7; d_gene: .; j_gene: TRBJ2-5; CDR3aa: CASSPLVAAGETQYF; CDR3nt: TGTGCTAGCAGCCCCCTTGTAGCGGCGGGGGAGACCCAGTACTTC
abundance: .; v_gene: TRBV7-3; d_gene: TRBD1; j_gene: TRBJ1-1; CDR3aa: CASSLNRGTEAFF; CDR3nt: TGTGCCAGCAGCTTAAACAGGGGCACTGAAGCTTTCTTT
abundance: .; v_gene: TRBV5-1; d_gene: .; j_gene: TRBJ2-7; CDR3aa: CASSLASRGSFYEQYF; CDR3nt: TGCGCCAGCAGCTTGGCCTCAAGGGGATCTTTTTACGAGCAGTACTTC
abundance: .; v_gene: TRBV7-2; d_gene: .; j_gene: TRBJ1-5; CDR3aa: CASSLARGNQPQHF; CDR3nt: TGTGCCAGCAGCTTAGCCAGGGGCAATCAGCCCCAGCATTTT
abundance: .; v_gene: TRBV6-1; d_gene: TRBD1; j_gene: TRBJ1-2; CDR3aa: CASSDPGQSNYGYTF; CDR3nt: TGTGCCAGCAGTGATCCGGGACAGTCTAACTATGGCTACACCTTC